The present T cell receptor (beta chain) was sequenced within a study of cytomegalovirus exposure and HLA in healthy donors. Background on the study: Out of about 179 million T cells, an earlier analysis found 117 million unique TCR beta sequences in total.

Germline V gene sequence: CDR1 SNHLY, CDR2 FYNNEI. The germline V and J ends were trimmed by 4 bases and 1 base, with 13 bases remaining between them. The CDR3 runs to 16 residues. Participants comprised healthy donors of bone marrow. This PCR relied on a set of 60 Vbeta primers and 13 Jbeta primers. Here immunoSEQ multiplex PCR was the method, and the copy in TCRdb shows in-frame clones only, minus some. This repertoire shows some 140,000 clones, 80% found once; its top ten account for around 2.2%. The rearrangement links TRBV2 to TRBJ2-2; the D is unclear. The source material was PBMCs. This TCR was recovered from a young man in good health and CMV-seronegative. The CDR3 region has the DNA TGTGCCAGCAGTGTTTTGGGCCAGAAGAACACCGGGGAGCTGTTTTTT. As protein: CASSVLGQKNTGELFF.